These 27 T cell receptor beta chains share one sample of origin, sequenced in a study of blood T cell repertoires in COVID-19. The method was immunoSEQ multiplex PCR; TCRdb's version includes in-frame clones alone and lacks a portion of them. The sample carries 25,000 to 35,000 clones, 81% recorded once. The sequenced sample consisted of peripheral blood. These receptors were taken from a woman in her sixties with acute or convalescent COVID-19.

This clone turned up a few times. The rearrangement links TRBV29-1 to TRBJ1-5, with TRBD1 matching 7 bases. This CDR3 comprises 13 residues. With V trimmed by 7 bases and J by 6 bases, 9 bases remained unmatched. Germline V gives CDR1 SQVTM, CDR2 ANQGSEA. CDR3 nucleotide sequence: TGCAGCGCCTCAGGGGGAGCGGGTCAGCCCCAGCATTTT. It codes for CSASGGAGQPQHF.

The chain employs TRBV5-1 and TRBJ1-1; D call uncertain. Per germline, CDR1 SGHRS and CDR2 YFSETQ. The CDR3 runs to 14 residues. The V gene lost 0 bases and the J gene lost 8 bases, with 14 bases spanning the gap. CDR3 protein: CASSLDGSAGEAFF. The DNA of the CDR3 is TGCGCCAGCAGCTTGGACGGATCGGCGGGAGAAGCTTTCTTT.

The chain combines TRBV7-9 with TRBJ2-7, with a possible D match to TRBD1 (7 bases). Germline V lookup: CDR1 SEHNR, CDR2 FQNEAQ (reference sequence). The CDR3 length is 16 residues. Trimming removed 5 bases from V and 1 base from J, with 18 bases in between. The CDR3 loop reads CASSGWGDSESYEQYF. CDR3 nucleotides: TGTGCCAGCAGCGGTTGGGGGGACAGTGAATCCTACGAGCAGTACTTC.

J is TRBJ1-5 and V is TRBV10-2; the D gene is possibly TRBD1 (5 bases). Trimming took 4 bases from V and 0 from J, leaving 19 bases between them. Germline V gene data show CDR1 as WSHSY and CDR2 as SAAADI. The CDR3 is 18 amino acids. CDR3 nucleotide sequence: TGCGCCAGCAGTGTCCTGAGTCCAGGGCGGTATAGCAATCAGCCCCAGCATTTT. Translated: CASSVLSPGRYSNQPQHF.

This clone is a singleton in its sample. The V call is TRBV9, the J call TRBJ1-1; D is undetermined. This CDR3 spans 17 amino acids. Trimming took off 0 bases at V and 3 bases at J, with 18 bases between the two ends. Germline-derived CDR1 and CDR2 are SGDLS and YYNGEE. CDR3 residues: CASSVGPHPRADTEAFF. The CDR3 nucleotides read TGTGCCAGCAGCGTAGGGCCCCATCCGAGGGCGGACACTGAAGCTTTCTTT.

The rearrangement links TRBV5-1 to TRBJ2-7; D not resolved. Trimming cost V 0 bases and J 2 bases, with 9 bases left between them. CDR3 length: 14 residues. The germline gives CDR1 SGHRS, CDR2 YFSETQ. CDR3 region: CASSLVVQPYEQYF. CDR3 DNA: TGCGCCAGCAGCTTGGTAGTACAGCCCTACGAGCAGTACTTC.

This clone was seen more than once but under ten times. This chain links TRBV28 with TRBJ1-2; D unresolved. Between the trimmed V and J ends, which lost 7 bases and 5 bases, there was a span of 11 bases. There are 12 residues in the CDR3. Germline CDR1 and CDR2: MDHEN and SYDVKM. The CDR3 reads CASTTTGYGYTF. The CDR3, as DNA: TGTGCCAGCACCACGACGGGATATGGCTACACCTTC.

This clone was picked up a small number of times. J is TRBJ2-1 and V is TRBV29-1, with D perhaps TRBD1 (6 bases). The germline V gene has CDR1 SQVTM and CDR2 ANQGSEA. This CDR3 is 11 amino acids long. V was cut by 7 bases and J by 9 bases, with 13 bases left in between. The CDR3 nucleotides read TGCAGCGCATCAAGGGGGAGTGAGCAGTTCTTC. Translating gives CSASRGSEQFF.

The V and J genes are TRBV18 and TRBJ2-3; the D gene is possibly TRBD2 (5 bases). This CDR3 spans 14 amino acids. Germline-derived CDR1 and CDR2 are KGHSH and LQKENI. V was clipped by 4 bases and J by 2 bases, with 10 bases between them. CDR3: CASSQRTDTDTQYF. DNA of the CDR3: TGTGCCAGCTCACAACGGACTGACACAGATACGCAGTATTTT.

The chain joins TRBV15 to TRBJ2-7; TRBD1 agrees at 11 bases. V lost 3 bases, J lost 1 base, and 2 bases stayed unmatched. CDR1 and CDR2 from the germline V gene are LNHNV and YYDKDF (reference sequence). The CDR3 consists of 15 residues. The CDR3, as DNA: TGTGCCACCAGCAGCGGGACAGGGGGTTCCTACGAGCAGTACTTC. This translates into CATSSGTGGSYEQYF. The variable domain in full, completed from reference TRBV15 and TRBJ2-7, reads DAMVIQNPRYQVTQFGKPVTLSCSQTLNHNVMYWYQQKSSQAPKLLFHYYDKDFNNEADTPDNFQSRRPNTSFCFLDIRSPGLGDTAMYLCATSSGTGGSYEQYFGPGTRLTVT.

The chain employs TRBV6-6 and TRBJ2-5; D unclear. The germline CDR1 and CDR2 sequences are MNHNY and SVGAGI (reference sequence). Trimming left V 5 bases short and J 2 bases short, with 9 bases between. The CDR3 totals 13 residues. CDR3 protein: CASSRQIQETQYF. The CDR3 DNA reads TGTGCCAGCAGTCGGCAGATTCAAGAGACCCAGTACTTC.

V is TRBV6-5 and J is TRBJ1-1; no definite D call. The germline V and J ends were trimmed by 4 bases and 2 bases, with 17 bases remaining between them. The CDR3 is 16 amino acids. From germline, CDR1 is MNHEY and CDR2 SVGAGI. The DNA of the CDR3 is TGTGCCAGCAGTTCCTTCGAGGGAGCAGGAAACACTGAAGCTTTCTTT. Protein: CASSSFEGAGNTEAFF.

This rearrangement joins TRBV7-7 to TRBJ2-3; 7 nucleotides line up with TRBD1. The CDR3 totals 19 residues. The germline gives CDR1 SSHAT, CDR2 FNYEAQ (reference sequence). V was pared by 5 bases and J by 0 bases, with 17 bases of the junction left unmatched. CDR3 bases: TGTGCCAGCAGCCCTCACCCGGGACAGAACCTTTTGAGCACAGATACGCAGTATTTT. As protein: CASSPHPGQNLLSTDTQYF.

V and J are TRBV2 and TRBJ2-1, with D unclear. Germline V gives CDR1 SNHLY, CDR2 FYNNEI. CDR3 length equals 11 residues. Trimming pared 6 bases from V and 4 bases from J, leaving 4 bases between. The CDR3 bases are TGTGCCAGCAGACAATACAATGAGCAGTTCTTC. Translation gives CASRQYNEQFF.

The chain recombines TRBV19 with TRBJ1-1; no clear D. Trimming removed 6 bases from V and 0 bases from J, with 8 bases in between. This CDR3 has 13 residues. CDR1 is LNHDA and CDR2 is SQIVND in the germline V gene (reference sequence). CDR3 loop: CASSQLMNTEAFF. The CDR3 bases are TGTGCCAGTAGCCAACTCATGAACACTGAAGCTTTCTTT.

The CDR3 protein is CASSLQGSYEQYF. The CDR3 nucleotides read TGTGCCAGCAGTTTGCAGGGGTCCTACGAGCAGTACTTC. V is TRBV27 and J is TRBJ2-7, with D possibly being TRBD1 (6 bases). There are 13 residues in the CDR3. V lost 3 bases and J lost 1, with 7 bases in between. CDR1 is MNHEY and CDR2 is SMNVEV in the germline V gene (reference sequence).

The gene calls are TRBV15 and TRBJ2-4; no firm D call. V gave up 0 bases and J gave up 0 bases, with 6 bases separating them. CDR3 length: 15 residues. The germline gives CDR1 LNHNV, CDR2 YYDKDF (reference sequence). The CDR3 loop is CATSRDLLAKNIQYF. CDR3 DNA: TGTGCCACCAGCAGAGATTTATTAGCCAAAAACATTCAGTACTTC.

V gene TRBV29-1 combines with J gene TRBJ1-2; D is possibly TRBD1 (6 bases). The CDR3 runs 15 residues. The germline gives CDR1 SQVTM, CDR2 ANQGSEA. Trimming cost V 6 bases and J 5 bases, with 22 bases left between them. CDR3 sequence reads: CSVMPRGGGPYGYTF. For the CDR3, the DNA is TGCAGCGTCATGCCCCGAGGGGGGGGACCTTATGGCTACACCTTC.

The CDR3 coding sequence is TGTGCCAGCTCACCGGTGGGGACGACAGGGGCCCTCAATGAGCAGTTCTTC. Translation gives CASSPVGTTGALNEQFF. J is TRBJ2-1 and V is TRBV18, with 8 bases aligning to TRBD1. Germline CDR1 is KGHSH and CDR2 is LQKENI. V lost 3 bases to trimming and J lost 6 bases; unmatched junction nucleotides: 13. The CDR3 runs 17 residues.

V is TRBV28 and J is TRBJ2-7; 8 bases are shared with TRBD1. The length of the CDR3 is 16 residues. Germline CDR1 MDHEN, CDR2 SYDVKM. The J segment lost 4 bases and the V segment lost 2 bases, leaving 10 bases of the junction unmatched. The CDR3 coding sequence is TGTGCCAGCAGTTTAGTCCCCCGGGACAGGCCTTACGAGCAGTACTTC. Its protein product is CASSLVPRDRPYEQYF.

The chain carries TRBV18 and TRBJ2-1; 7 bases line up with TRBD1. Germline loops: CDR1 KGHSH, CDR2 LQKENI. V lost 3 bases to trimming and J lost 8 bases; unmatched junction nucleotides: 1. The CDR3 is made up of 12 amino acids. DNA for the CDR3: TGTGCCAGCTCACCCGACAGGGATGAGCAGTTCTTC. This codes for CASSPDRDEQFF.

The V call is TRBV7-3, the J call TRBJ2-7, with TRBD1 identical over 7 bases. Losses at the gene ends were 5 bases for V and 4 bases for J; bases not matched to a gene: 8. The germline V gene has CDR1 SGHTA and CDR2 FQGTGA. The CDR3 consists of 14 residues. The CDR3 DNA reads as TGTGCCAGCAGCCCAACAGGGGCGGGTTACGAGCAGTACTTC. Its translation: CASSPTGAGYEQYF.

The chain has TRBV29-1 and TRBJ2-7; D may be TRBD1 (6 bases). Germline V gene lookup returns CDR1 SQVTM and CDR2 ANQGSEA. V lost 6 bases, J lost 3 bases, and 15 bases lay in between. CDR3 length: 13 amino acids. The CDR3 nucleotides read TGCAGCGTAACCGGGACACGTCTCTACGAGCAGTACTTC. Translating gives CSVTGTRLYEQYF.

The rearrangement links TRBV29-1 to TRBJ1-3; a weak D match, TRBD1 (5 bases). The CDR3 is 16 amino acids. Germline V CDR1 and CDR2: SQVTM, ANQGSEA. Trimming left V 0 bases short and J 4 bases short, with 16 bases between. The chain's CDR3 is CSVEDRGGVLGNTIYF. The CDR3 DNA sequence: TGCAGCGTTGAAGATCGTGGAGGGGTCCTAGGAAACACCATATATTTT.

This rearrangement joins TRBV6-5 to TRBJ1-2; 9 positions match TRBD1. Germline V CDR1 and CDR2: MNHEY, SVGAGI. V lost 5 bases to trimming and J lost 7 bases; unmatched junction nucleotides: 5. This CDR3 is 13 amino acids long. The CDR3 DNA is TGTGCCAGCAGTAGGGACAGGGAGGGTGGCTACACCTTC. As protein: CASSRDREGGYTF.

The chain recombines TRBV2 with TRBJ1-4; 8 nucleotides align to TRBD1. The CDR3 covers 15 residues. CDR1 is SNHLY and CDR2 is FYNNEI in the germline V gene. The V segment lost 6 bases and the J segment 6 bases; nucleotides outside the gene matches: 9. The CDR3 protein is CASRAGGVHDEKLFF. In nucleotides, the CDR3 is TGTGCCAGCAGAGCAGGGGGCGTCCATGATGAAAAACTGTTTTTT.

V and J are TRBV20-1 and TRBJ2-7; tentative D call: TRBD2 (7 bases). With 3 bases removed from V and 4 bases from J, the gap between germline ends came to 16 bases. The CDR3 has 14 residues. Germline V gives CDR1 DFQATT, CDR2 SNEGSKA (reference sequence). CDR3: CSASVPGGRYEQYF. CDR3 bases: TGCAGTGCTAGTGTCCCGGGGGGCAGGTACGAGCAGTACTTC.